The 4 T cell receptor beta chains below come from one sample, sequenced in a study of T cell clonality in common variable immunodeficiency. Sequencing used immunoSEQ multiplex PCR; TCRdb keeps in-frame clones, though not all of them. Listed for the sample are 40,000 to 45,000 clones, none seen a single time. Source material: peripheral blood mononuclear cells. These receptors were obtained from a person aged 18-70 years in good health.

This clone was found many times. The read finishes 3 residues shy of the CDR3 end, and the germline J gene is used to complete it. The chain recombines TRBV20-1 with TRBJ1-2; tentatively, D is TRBD1 (6 bases). CDR1 is DFQATT and CDR2 is SNEGSKA in the germline V gene (reference sequence). The CDR3 length is 15 residues. The ends were cut back, 0 bases at V and 7 bases at J, with 18 bases in the middle. The CDR3 protein is CSARDGNRVGLGYTF. Incomplete CDR3 DNA: TGCAGTGCTAGAGATGGGAACAGGGTGGGTCTTGGC.

This clone was seen ten or more times. This CDR3 is CASSPSIRTGGFSNQPQHF. The sequenced part of the CDR3 DNA is TGTGCCAGCTCACCCTCCATCAGAACAGGGGGCTTTAGCAATCAGCCC. J is TRBJ1-5 and V is TRBV18; TRBD1 matches 9 bases. The read ends 3 residues shy of where the CDR3 ends; the end is completed using the germline J gene. With 3 bases clipped from V and 0 bases from J, the junction kept 12 bases outside the gene matches. The CDR3 has 19 residues. CDR1 and CDR2 from the germline V gene are KGHSH and LQKENI.

This clone was counted ten times or more. The read finishes 3 residues shy of the CDR3 end, and the germline J gene is used to complete it. The chain joins TRBV4-2 to TRBJ2-1, with TRBD2 matching 12 bases. The V gene end was trimmed by 4 bases and the J gene end by 0 bases; junction bases not matched to a gene: 4. Germline lookup yields CDR1 LGHNA and CDR2 YNFKEQ. The CDR3 length is 17 residues. CDR3 sequence reads: CASSPQTSGSSYNEQFF. The covered CDR3 bases are TGTGCCAGCAGCCCGCAGACTAGCGGGAGCTCCTACAATGAG.

In its sample, this clone was seen many times. The sequence runs out 3 residues before the end of the CDR3; the remainder is reconstructed from the germline J gene. The rearrangement uses TRBV5-4 and TRBJ1-1, with TRBD1 identical over 8 bases. This CDR3 contains 12 residues. V lost 4 bases to trimming and J lost 7 bases; unmatched junction nucleotides: 3. Germline V CDR1 and CDR2: SGHNT, YYREEE (reference sequence). Incomplete CDR3 DNA: TGTGCCAGCAGCCTTGACAGGGGTGAA. This gives the protein CASSLDRGE. The CDR3 in its entirety is CASSLDRGEAFF.